The rows below give T cell receptor beta chains drawn from one sample of a study of Graves' ophthalmopathy and Graves' hyperthyroidism. One entry per CDR3 protein results from TCRdb running MiXCR on the multiplex PCR reads. The data hold about 480,000 distinct CDR3 sequences, with under 15% observed a single time. Sequenced sample: blood. The origin of the receptors is a woman between 25 and 40 years old with Graves' ophthalmopathy. Each CDR3 is given with its conserved first and last residue. Each record gives: CDR3 protein, CDR3 DNA, clone size, J gene, D gene, V gene. D genes are given only for firm matches. Expanded clones are given a class, and other clones once, few, many or no size at all.

CDR3: CATSETGTGEDQPQHF
DNA: TGTGCCACCAGTGAAACCGGGACAGGGGAGGATCAGCCCCAGCATTTT
size: -
J: TRBJ1-5
D: TRBD1
V: TRBV24-1

CDR3: CSARASGNGYTF
DNA: TGCAGTGCTAGAGCCTCAGGGAACGGCTACACCTTC
size: many
J: TRBJ1-2
D: -
V: TRBV20-1

CDR3: CASSLTGPDTGELFF
DNA: TGTGCCAGCAGTTTAACAGGGCCCGACACCGGGGAGCTGTTTTTT
size: many
J: TRBJ2-2
D: -
V: TRBV12-3/TRBV12-4

CDR3: CASSLPRDTSYEQYF
DNA: TGCGCCAGCAGCCTCCCTAGGGACACCTCCTACGAGCAGTACTTC
size: many
J: TRBJ2-7
D: -
V: TRBV5-1

CDR3: CASSVTGVRGNTIYF
DNA: TGTGCCAGCAGCGTTACGGGGGTTCGTGGAAACACCATATATTTT
size: -
J: TRBJ1-3
D: -
V: TRBV7-2

CDR3: CATSRGGSNEQYF
DNA: TGTGCCACCAGCCGGGGAGGGAGTAACGAGCAGTACTTC
size: many
J: TRBJ2-7
D: TRBD2
V: TRBV15

CDR3: CASRFDGLIYEQYF
DNA: TGTGCCAGCAGATTTGACGGACTAATATACGAGCAGTACTTC
size: many
J: TRBJ2-7
D: -
V: TRBV12-3/TRBV12-4

CDR3: CASLETPQETQYF
DNA: TGTGCCAGTCTCGAGACGCCTCAAGAGACCCAGTACTTC
size: many
J: TRBJ2-5
D: -
V: TRBV7-9

CDR3: CASSMSGGSNQPQHF
DNA: TGTGCCAGTAGTATGTCGGGGGGAAGCAATCAGCCCCAGCATTTT
size: -
J: TRBJ1-5
D: -
V: TRBV19

CDR3: CASSGSYDQYF
DNA: TGTGCCAGCAGCGGGTCCTACGATCAGTACTTC
size: once
J: TRBJ2-7
D: -
V: TRBV6-2/TRBV6-3

CDR3: CAISGRGLDTEAFF
DNA: TGTGCCATCAGTGGACGGGGGCTGGACACTGAAGCTTTCTTT
size: many
J: TRBJ1-1
D: -
V: TRBV10-3

CDR3: CASRPSGRASSYEQYF
DNA: TGTGCCAGCAGACCTAGCGGGAGGGCCAGCTCCTACGAGCAGTACTTC
size: many
J: TRBJ2-7
D: TRBD2
V: TRBV28

CDR3: CASSLTDRSGEGNTIYF
DNA: TGTGCCAGCAGCTTAACGGATAGGAGTGGTGAAGGAAACACCATATATTTT
size: few
J: TRBJ1-3
D: -
V: TRBV7-3

CDR3: CATSDWDEGGGYTF
DNA: TGTGCCACCAGTGATTGGGACGAAGGCGGTGGCTACACCTTC
size: many
J: TRBJ1-2
D: -
V: TRBV24-1

CDR3: CASSDRQGRETQYF
DNA: TGTGCCAGCAGTGATAGACAGGGGCGAGAGACCCAGTACTTC
size: many
J: TRBJ2-5
D: TRBD1
V: TRBV2

CDR3: CASRRRSNSPLHF
DNA: TGTGCCAGCAGGCGCCGGAGTAATTCACCCCTCCACTTT
size: many
J: TRBJ1-6
D: -
V: TRBV12-3/TRBV12-4

CDR3: CATSPRGPRGELFF
DNA: TGTGCCACCAGCCCCCGGGGCCCCAGGGGGGAGCTGTTTTTT
size: many
J: TRBJ2-2
D: -
V: TRBV15

CDR3: CASRQQANTEAFF
DNA: TGCGCCAGCAGGCAACAGGCGAACACTGAAGCTTTCTTT
size: many
J: TRBJ1-1
D: -
V: TRBV10-1

CDR3: CASSLGEGSYGYTF
DNA: TGTGCCAGCAGTTTAGGGGAGGGGAGTTATGGCTACACCTTC
size: many
J: TRBJ1-2
D: -
V: TRBV12-3/TRBV12-4

CDR3: CASSLAHRGDEAFF
DNA: TGTGCCAGCAGTTTAGCGCACAGGGGCGATGAAGCTTTCTTT
size: many
J: TRBJ1-1
D: TRBD1
V: TRBV12-3/TRBV12-4

CDR3: CASRVGGNTIYF
DNA: TGTGCCAGCAGAGTAGGAGGAAACACCATATATTTT
size: many
J: TRBJ1-3
D: -
V: TRBV12-3/TRBV12-4

CDR3: CASSVRDRPYEQYF
DNA: TGTGCCAGCAGTGTCCGGGACAGACCTTACGAGCAGTACTTC
size: many
J: TRBJ2-7
D: TRBD1
V: TRBV25-1

CDR3: CASSLFQDGYTF
DNA: TGCGCCAGCAGCTTGTTTCAGGATGGCTACACCTTC
size: many
J: TRBJ1-2
D: -
V: TRBV5-1

CDR3: CSVPRPGTGVMNTEAFF
DNA: TGCAGCGTTCCCCGTCCCGGGACAGGGGTTATGAACACTGAAGCTTTCTTT
size: many
J: TRBJ1-1
D: TRBD1
V: TRBV29-1

CDR3: CASSRPGRSFYRYTF
DNA: TGTGCCAGCAGTCGCCCGGGACGCTCCTTCTATCGCTACACCTTC
size: many
J: TRBJ1-2
D: -
V: TRBV28

CDR3: CAWRGGMSSYNSPLHF
DNA: TGTGCCTGGAGAGGCGGGATGAGCTCCTATAATTCACCCCTCCACTTT
size: -
J: TRBJ1-6
D: -
V: TRBV30

CDR3: CAWSVEDGFEAFF
DNA: TGTGCCTGGAGCGTGGAGGACGGGTTTGAAGCTTTCTTT
size: many
J: TRBJ1-1
D: -
V: TRBV30

CDR3: CASSLMTAGGIETQYF
DNA: TGTGCCAGCAGCTTAATGACGGCAGGGGGAATCGAGACCCAGTACTTC
size: many
J: TRBJ2-5
D: TRBD1
V: TRBV7-2

CDR3: CASSPMAGGRDTEAFF
DNA: TGTGCCAGCAGCCCAATGGCAGGGGGCAGGGACACTGAAGCTTTCTTT
size: many
J: TRBJ1-1
D: TRBD1
V: TRBV11-2

CDR3: CASSSWTNSYEQYF
DNA: TGTGCCAGCAGTTCATGGACAAACTCCTACGAGCAGTACTTC
size: many
J: TRBJ2-7
D: -
V: TRBV12-3/TRBV12-4

CDR3: CASSPDIGLAGASTSYEQYF
DNA: TGTGCCAGCAGCCCTGATATAGGACTAGCGGGGGCCTCCACCTCCTACGAGCAGTACTTC
size: -
J: TRBJ2-7
D: TRBD2
V: TRBV4-2

CDR3: CASSETTGYRYEQYF
DNA: TGTGCCAGCAGTGAAACGACAGGGTACCGCTACGAGCAGTACTTC
size: -
J: TRBJ2-7
D: TRBD1
V: TRBV25-1

CDR3: CAITGGSNQPQHF
DNA: TGTGCCATTACCGGGGGGAGCAATCAGCCCCAGCATTTT
size: many
J: TRBJ1-5
D: -
V: TRBV24-1

CDR3: CASSDLGGGQPQHF
DNA: TGTGCCAGCAGTGATTTAGGGGGCGGTCAGCCCCAGCATTTT
size: many
J: TRBJ1-5
D: TRBD1
V: TRBV6-1

CDR3: CASSLRRTSGELFF
DNA: TGTGCCAGCAGCTTACGTAGGACCAGCGGGGAGCTGTTTTTT
size: many
J: TRBJ2-2
D: -
V: TRBV7-2

CDR3: CASQKRDTEAFF
DNA: TGTGCCAGCCAAAAACGAGACACTGAAGCTTTCTTT
size: many
J: TRBJ1-1
D: -
V: TRBV11-2

CDR3: CASSQAEVGEQYF
DNA: TGCGCCAGCAGCCAGGCAGAAGTGGGGGAGCAGTACTTC
size: many
J: TRBJ2-7
D: -
V: TRBV4-1

CDR3: CASSGRQGSVSGYTF
DNA: TGTGCCAGCAGTGGCAGACAGGGGAGTGTTAGCGGCTACACCTTC
size: many
J: TRBJ1-2
D: TRBD1
V: TRBV6-1

CDR3: CAWSVQARETQYF
DNA: TGTGCCTGGAGTGTACAGGCCCGAGAGACCCAGTACTTC
size: -
J: TRBJ2-5
D: -
V: TRBV30

CDR3: CASSQSREFPYEQYF
DNA: TGCGCCAGCAGCCAATCCAGGGAATTCCCCTACGAGCAGTACTTC
size: many
J: TRBJ2-7
D: -
V: TRBV4-1

CDR3: CASSQERQGQPQHF
DNA: TGTGCCAGCAGCCAAGAACGTCAGGGACAGCCCCAGCATTTT
size: many
J: TRBJ1-5
D: -
V: TRBV4-2

CDR3: CAINGGGTQETQYF
DNA: TGTGCCATCAACGGCGGGGGAACACAAGAGACCCAGTACTTC
size: many
J: TRBJ2-5
D: TRBD2
V: TRBV10-3

CDR3: CASSLSASSGYTF
DNA: TGTGCCAGCAGCTTATCGGCCTCCAGTGGCTACACCTTC
size: -
J: TRBJ1-2
D: -
V: TRBV5-5

CDR3: CASRPGGANTGELFF
DNA: TGCGCCAGCAGACCAGGGGGCGCGAACACCGGGGAGCTGTTTTTT
size: few
J: TRBJ2-2
D: TRBD1
V: TRBV5-1

CDR3: CASSEGGVQNTGELFF
DNA: TGTGCCAGCAGTGAAGGAGGGGTCCAAAACACCGGGGAGCTGTTTTTT
size: few
J: TRBJ2-2
D: -
V: TRBV2

CDR3: CASSTVSGYTF
DNA: TGTGCCAGCAGTACAGTCTCTGGCTACACCTTC
size: many
J: TRBJ1-2
D: -
V: TRBV12-3/TRBV12-4

CDR3: CASSTGQGAHLFTQPQHF
DNA: TGTGCCAGTAGTACTGGACAGGGGGCTCACTTATTCACTCAGCCCCAGCATTTT
size: many
J: TRBJ1-5
D: TRBD1
V: TRBV19

CDR3: CASSLADSGVQRQYF
DNA: TGTGCCAGCAGCTTAGCGGATAGCGGGGTACAAAGGCAGTACTTC
size: many
J: TRBJ2-7
D: TRBD2
V: TRBV7-6

CDR3: CSARELAGESGELFF
DNA: TGCAGTGCTAGAGAGCTAGCGGGAGAGAGCGGGGAGCTGTTTTTT
size: many
J: TRBJ2-2
D: TRBD2
V: TRBV20-1

CDR3: CASSFRLIDGYTF
DNA: TGCGCCAGCAGCTTTCGCCTGATAGATGGCTACACCTTC
size: -
J: TRBJ1-2
D: -
V: TRBV5-1

CDR3: CASSYSVRDNKNYGYTF
DNA: TGTGCCAGCAGTTACTCTGTCCGGGACAACAAGAACTATGGCTACACCTTC
size: many
J: TRBJ1-2
D: -
V: TRBV6-2/TRBV6-3

CDR3: CASTGQGSTDTQYF
DNA: TGTGCCAGCACTGGCCAGGGTAGCACAGATACGCAGTATTTT
size: -
J: TRBJ2-3
D: -
V: TRBV6-1

CDR3: CASSEALLARGETQYF
DNA: TGTGCCAGCAGTGAAGCTTTACTAGCGAGGGGTGAGACCCAGTACTTC
size: many
J: TRBJ2-5
D: TRBD2
V: TRBV2

CDR3: CSARRREQPQHF
DNA: TGCAGTGCTAGAAGGCGAGAGCAGCCCCAGCATTTT
size: many
J: TRBJ1-5
D: -
V: TRBV20-1

CDR3: CSARVGRGPYEQYF
DNA: TGCAGTGCTAGAGTAGGTAGGGGCCCCTACGAGCAGTACTTC
size: many
J: TRBJ2-7
D: -
V: TRBV20-1